This T cell receptor beta chain was found in a study of technical replicates of blood from a few donors. Using immunoSEQ multiplex PCR, the repertoire was profiled, and TCRdb retains in-frame clones only, with some absent. The repertoire has approximately 60,000 clones, around 87% of them found once; the top ten carry roughly 5.2%. Sequenced sample: PBMCs. The TCR comes from a human donor in good health. Some clones in this sample may be carry-over from other donors' samples.

The CDR3 protein is CASSDGSGNEQYF. The DNA of the CDR3 is TGTGCCAGCTCCGACGGGAGTGGCAACGAGCAGTACTTC. The chain employs TRBV18 and TRBJ2-7, with TRBD2 as a possible D gene (6 bases). The V and J ends lost 6 bases and 5 bases respectively, with 14 bases between them. This CDR3 comprises 13 residues. Germline lookup yields CDR1 KGHSH and CDR2 LQKENI.